The entry below gives a single TCR beta chain sequence along with its context. The CDR3 length is 14 residues. The V gene's germline CDR1 is GTSNPN and CDR2 SVGIG (reference sequence). The V and J ends lost 5 bases and 1 base respectively, with 15 bases between them. This specimen belongs to a study of CD8 T cells in Susac syndrome. When the RNA was reverse transcribed, random hexamers were used with an input of roughly 0.5 to 1 ug. TCRdb independently ran MiXCR on the immunoSEQ multiplex PCR reads; one entry per CDR3 protein. Of 150,000 to 200,000 distinct CDR3 sequences in the sample, about 94% were seen once.

The receptor was isolated from a human donor with multiple sclerosis. The rearrangement joins TRBV30 to TRBJ2-7; the D gene is possibly TRBD1 (7 bases). Material for sequencing was CD4+ T cells from PBMCs. This CDR3 is CAWGGRGVSYEQYF. The CDR3 DNA follows: TGTGCCTGGGGTGGCAGGGGGGTTTCCTACGAGCAGTACTTC. Looking up the rest from reference TRBV30 and TRBJ2-7 gives the full variable domain: SQTIHQWPATLVQPVGSPLSLECTVEGTSNPNLYWYRQAAGRGLQLLFYSVGIGQISSEVPQNLSASRPQDRQFILSSKKLLLSDSGFYLCAWGGRGVSYEQYFGPGTRLTVT.